The 5 T cell receptor beta chains reported below all come from one sample, sequenced in a study of identical twins. Each CDR3 protein gets one entry after TCRdb re-called the 5' RACE reads with MiXCR. Found here are fewer than 900,000 distinct CDR3 sequences, roughly 18% of them singletons; the top ten hold under 15%. The same sample was also studied in work on T cells expressing NK-cell markers.

Input material: PBMCs. Source of these receptors: a woman under 30 in good health.

CDR3 sequence: CSARSGTSGRSLYEQYF. As DNA, the CDR3 is TGCAGTGCTCGGTCCGGGACTAGCGGGAGATCCCTCTACGAGCAGTACTTC. The rearrangement joins TRBV20-1 to TRBJ2-7; 14 bases align to TRBD2. CDR1 and CDR2 (germline): DFQATT, SNEGSKA (reference sequence). V lost 5 bases and J lost 3; bases outside the gene matches: 12. The CDR3 loop spans 17 amino acids.

In its sample, this clonotype was seen many times. The CDR3 here is CASSLDSDGGGTDTQYF. The CDR3 nucleotides are TGCGCCAGCAGCTTGGATTCGGACGGGGGCGGCACAGATACGCAGTATTTT. This chain joins TRBV5-1 and TRBJ2-3; D may be TRBD1 or TRBD2 (6 bases each). Trimming left V 0 bases short and J 1 base short, with 15 bases between. Germline lookup yields CDR1 SGHRS and CDR2 YFSETQ. The CDR3 has 17 amino acids.

J is TRBJ2-1 and V is TRBV2; 12 positions agree with TRBD2. Germline V lookup: CDR1 SNHLY, CDR2 FYNNEI. This CDR3 comprises 18 residues. Trimming took 7 bases from V and 0 from J; bases not matched to a gene: 10. The CDR3 spells CASTRLAGEISSYNEQFF. The CDR3 DNA sequence: TGTGCCAGCACCAGACTAGCGGGGGAAATCAGCTCCTACAATGAGCAGTTCTTC. Together with reference TRBV2 and TRBJ2-1, the CDR3 gives the full variable domain: EPEVTQTPSHQVTQMGQEVILRCVPISNHLYFYWYRQILGQKVEFLVSFYNNEISEKSEIFDDQFSVERPDGSNFTLKIRSTKLEDSAMYFCASTRLAGEISSYNEQFFGPGTRLTVL.

V and J are TRBV5-1 and TRBJ2-2, with 9 bases matching TRBD1. CDR3 length: 16 amino acids. The trim removed 4 bases at V and 4 bases at J, leaving 8 bases unmatched. Germline CDR1 reads SGHRS; CDR2 reads YFSETQ. The CDR3 is CASSMGQGKITGELFF. CDR3 DNA sequence: TGCGCCAGCAGCATGGGACAGGGAAAAATCACCGGGGAGCTGTTTTTT. Full variable domain (remainder filled in from reference TRBV5-1 and TRBJ2-2): KAGVTQTPRYLIKTRGQQVTLSCSPISGHRSVSWYQQTPGQGLQFLFEYFSETQRNKGNFPGRFSGRQFSNSRSEMNVSTLELGDSALYLCASSMGQGKITGELFFGEGSRLTVL.

The chain links TRBV6-1 to TRBJ2-5, with D possibly being TRBD1 (5 bases). The CDR3 is 16 residues long. The germline gives CDR1 MNHNS, CDR2 SASEGT. V gave up 4 bases and J gave up 5 bases, with 20 bases separating them. The CDR3 loop is CASSVGARGLWETQYF. The CDR3 DNA reads as TGTGCCAGCAGTGTAGGGGCCCGCGGCTTGTGGGAGACCCAGTACTTC.